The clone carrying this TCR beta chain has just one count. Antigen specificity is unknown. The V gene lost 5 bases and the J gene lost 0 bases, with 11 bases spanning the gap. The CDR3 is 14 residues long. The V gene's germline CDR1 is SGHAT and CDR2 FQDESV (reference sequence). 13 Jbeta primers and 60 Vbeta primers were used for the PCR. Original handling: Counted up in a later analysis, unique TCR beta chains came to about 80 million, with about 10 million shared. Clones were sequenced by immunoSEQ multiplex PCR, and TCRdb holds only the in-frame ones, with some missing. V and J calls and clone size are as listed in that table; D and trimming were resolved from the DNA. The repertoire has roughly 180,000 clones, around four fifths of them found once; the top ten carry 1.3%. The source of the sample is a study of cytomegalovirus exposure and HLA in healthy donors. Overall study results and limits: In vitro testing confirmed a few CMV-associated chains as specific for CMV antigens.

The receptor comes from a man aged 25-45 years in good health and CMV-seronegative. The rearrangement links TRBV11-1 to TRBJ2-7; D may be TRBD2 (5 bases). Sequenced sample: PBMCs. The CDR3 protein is CASSPGWISYEQYF. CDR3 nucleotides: TGTGCCAGCAGCCCGGGATGGATCTCCTACGAGCAGTACTTC.